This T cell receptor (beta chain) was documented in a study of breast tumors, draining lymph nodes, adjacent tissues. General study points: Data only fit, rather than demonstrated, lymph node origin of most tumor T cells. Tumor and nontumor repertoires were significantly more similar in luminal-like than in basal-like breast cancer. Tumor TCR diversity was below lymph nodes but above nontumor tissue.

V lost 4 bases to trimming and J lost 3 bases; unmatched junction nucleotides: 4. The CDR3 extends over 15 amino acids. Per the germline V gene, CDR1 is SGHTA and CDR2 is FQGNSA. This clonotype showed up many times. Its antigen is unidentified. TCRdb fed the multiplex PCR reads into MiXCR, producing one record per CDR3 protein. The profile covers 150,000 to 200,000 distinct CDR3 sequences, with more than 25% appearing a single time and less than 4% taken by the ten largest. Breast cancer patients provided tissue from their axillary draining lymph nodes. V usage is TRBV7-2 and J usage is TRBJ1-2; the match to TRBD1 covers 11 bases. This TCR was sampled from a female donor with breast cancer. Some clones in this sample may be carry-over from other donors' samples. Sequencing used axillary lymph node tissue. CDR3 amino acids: CASSSWTGGDYGYTF. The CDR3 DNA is TGTGCCAGCAGCTCCTGGACAGGGGGCGACTATGGCTACACCTTC.